This T cell receptor beta chain is drawn from a study of blood T cell repertoires in COVID-19 (dated by TCRdb to between 2020 and 2021). About the full investigation: The collaborator samples originated in the United States, Italy and Spain and spanned the acute and convalescent phases of COVID-19. The samples were drawn from the first 160 participants of the ongoing ImmuneRACE study and from 950 to 1,500 subjects provided by 6 global collaborators. Nearly every sample came with metadata listing a de-identified subject ID, COVID-19 status, age in years and sex. The dataset comprised deeply sampled blood TCRbeta repertoires from subjects exposed to, actively infected with, or recovered from COVID-19. The repertoires were released in a freely available public database intended as a resource for research on the immune response to SARS-CoV-2. Where HLA class I and class II types were available, the types were taken from metadata supplied by the sample provider, not from assay-based typing. The prospective study material was composed of cDNA or gDNA derived from T cells, B-cell-depleted T cells, or PBMCs.

TCRbeta CDR3 regions were amplified from genomic DNA by means of the immunoSEQ Assay, a bias-controlled multiplex PCR. As for the original processing: The number of nucleated cells in each sample was estimated from the amplification of reference gene primers within the assay. Sequence reads were collapsed and filtered to measure the absolute abundance of every unique TCRbeta CDR3 rearrangement. For each sample, productive Simpson clonality was calculated as the square root of Simpson's diversity index over productive rearrangements. TCRdb holds this immuneACCESS table with in-frame rearrangements only. Some clones are missing; in checked studies, unresolved V genes explain under half, and the rest has no known cause. The DNA was the basis for D and trimming; V, J and clone size are from that table. Counted in this sample were fewer than 200,000 clones; around four fifths of them appeared once. The top ten hold roughly a sixth of the sample.

Overall study outcomes, separate from this receptor: How much clinical and demographic metadata was included differed by source and by participant, and the metadata was provided uncurated.

Note on this clone: Its antigen is unknown. No qualities accompany the bases; no much larger clone lies one base away.

The CDR3 covers 13 residues, taking in both the cysteine and the phenylalanine. CDR3 DNA only is kept here, 39 bases in frame from base 1. Trimming takes 4 bases off V and 7 bases off J; junction bases not matched to a gene: 4. CDR1 and CDR2 are drawn from the germline V gene: ENHRY, SYGVKD. In the prospective study, participants were about 18 to 95 years old, resided in fewer than 25 geographic areas of the United States, and were enrolled through a virtual design. To assign participants to cohorts, the prospective study relied on clinical history that participants themselves reported in a screening survey and a study questionnaire. Recovered participants in ImmuneRACE Cohort 3 were defined by two consecutive negative NP/OP PCR tests, clearance by a healthcare professional, or resolution of symptoms. In the prospective study, mobile phlebotomists collected whole blood, serum and a nasopharyngeal or oropharyngeal swab from each participant. Participants in the prospective study had the option to provide additional blood draws and questionnaires over a roughly 2-month period. Blood samples from the prospective study were shipped frozen or at room temperature prior to DNA extraction.

Sequencing input: PBMCs or T cells enriched from blood (not recorded which). This chain joins TRBV10-3 to TRBJ1-2; 9 bases in between match TRBD1. The receptor comes from a woman in her forties or fifties who had recovered from COVID-19. CDR3 sequence: CAISAGQGGGYTF. The sequenced DNA: TGTGCCATCAGTGCGGGACAGGGAGGTGGCTACACCTTC.